This is a list of T cell receptor beta chains from one sample in a study of blood T cell repertoires in COVID-19. Method: immunoSEQ multiplex PCR; TCRdb's copy keeps in-frame clones and lacks some. The sample carries under 55,000 clones, approximately 90% recorded once. Sequencing input: peripheral blood. The receptors originated from a man aged 35 to 55 with active COVID-19. CDR3s include the opening cysteine and the closing phenylalanine or tryptophan. The order of the fields is V gene, D gene, J gene, clone size, CDR3 DNA, CDR3 protein. A D gene is named only where the DNA matches it firmly. The size of a clone is reported for some rows only, either as once, few or many, or as a class for expanded clones.

>TRBV3-1/TRBV3-2|TRBD1|TRBJ1-4|.
TGTGCCAGCAGCCAGGAAGACAGGGAGGAAAAACTGTTTTTT
CASSQEDREEKLFF
>TRBV28|TRBD1|TRBJ1-3|.
TGTGCCAGCAGTCGGACAGGTTCGAGCTCTGGAAACACCATATATTTT
CASSRTGSSSGNTIYF
>TRBV12-5|.|TRBJ1-1|.
TGTGCTAGTGGTTTCCTCCTTGTACAGGGAGGGGACACTGAAGCTTTCTTT
CASGFLLVQGGDTEAFF
>TRBV7-9|.|TRBJ2-3|.
TGTGCCAGCAGCTTGACCTCGGCTAGCCCCACGCAGTATTTT
CASSLTSASPTQYF
>TRBV19|.|TRBJ2-1|.
TGTGCCAGTACCTCCGGGAACAATGAGCAGTTCTTC
CASTSGNNEQFF
>TRBV6-5|.|TRBJ2-7|.
TGTGCCAGCAAGCAGGGGAGATCCTACGAGCAGTACTTC
CASKQGRSYEQYF
>TRBV7-9|TRBD1|TRBJ1-1|.
TGTGCCAGCAGCAGGACAGGACTCACTGAAGCTTTCTTT
CASSRTGLTEAFF
>TRBV9|.|TRBJ2-3|.
TGTGCCAGCAGCGTTTCGGGGACAGATACGCAGTATTTT
CASSVSGTDTQYF
>TRBV25-1|.|TRBJ2-3|.
TGTGCCAGCACGAAAGTTCTAGGAGATGGGCAGTATTTT
CASTKVLGDGQYF
>TRBV14|.|TRBJ2-5|.
TGTGCCAGCAGCCAGTTGAGCGGACCGGGGATTGAGACCCAGTACTTC
CASSQLSGPGIETQYF
>TRBV30|.|TRBJ1-1|.
TGTGCCTGGAGGCAGTACACTGAAGCTTTCTTT
CAWRQYTEAFF
>TRBV7-9|TRBD1|TRBJ1-2|.
TGTGCCAGCAACGCACAGGGACAGCGCTCTGAAGGCTACACCTTC
CASNAQGQRSEGYTF
>TRBV7-9|TRBD1|TRBJ1-1|once
TGTGCCAGCAGCACAGACAGGGTTAGTGAAGCTTTCTTT
CASSTDRVSEAFF
>TRBV5-1|TRBD1|TRBJ1-1|.
TGCGCCAGCAGCCTTCACAGGGGGAACACTGAAGCTTTCTTT
CASSLHRGNTEAFF
>TRBV28|TRBD1|TRBJ2-2|once
TGTGCCAGCAGGGAAAACAGGGGGCGCACCGGGGAGCTGTTTTTT
CASRENRGRTGELFF
>TRBV11-1|TRBD1|TRBJ2-1|.
TGTGCCAGCGACAGGGCCTCCGGGGATGAGCAGTTCTTC
CASDRASGDEQFF
>TRBV10-3|TRBD2|TRBJ2-1|.
TGTGCCATCACTCACCCCGGCACTAGCGGGTACGATGAGCAGTTCTTC
CAITHPGTSGYDEQFF
>TRBV7-3|.|TRBJ2-7|.
TGTGCCAGCAGCTTAACCGGAGGGCCGAGCTCCTACGAGCAGTACTTC
CASSLTGGPSSYEQYF
>TRBV28|.|TRBJ2-3|.
TGTGCCAGCAGTTCCGGCCTGACTAGCACAGATACGCAGTATTTT
CASSSGLTSTDTQYF
>TRBV9|.|TRBJ1-1|.
TGTGCCAGCAGCGTATCAGGGAACACTGAAGCTTTCTTT
CASSVSGNTEAFF
>TRBV7-6|.|TRBJ2-7|.
TGTGCCAGCAGTTTTAGCGCAGGTTTAGGTTTGTACGAGCAGTACTTC
CASSFSAGLGLYEQYF
>TRBV3-1/TRBV3-2|TRBD1|TRBJ2-7|.
TGTGCCAGCAGCCAAGCCCCTTCCGGGACAGGGCTCCACGAGCAGTACTTC
CASSQAPSGTGLHEQYF
>TRBV28|TRBD1|TRBJ2-7|.
TGTGCCAGCAGTTTATCAGGGGGCGGCGAGCAGTACTTC
CASSLSGGGEQYF
>TRBV5-3|.|TRBJ1-2|few
TGTGCCAGAAGCTCGGAGGTTAATGGCTACACCTTC
CARSSEVNGYTF
>TRBV5-1|TRBD1|TRBJ1-1|.
TGCGCCAGCAGGCTGACAGGGAAAACCGACACTGAAGCTTTCTTT
CASRLTGKTDTEAFF
>TRBV7-8|TRBD1|TRBJ1-1|.
TGTGCCAGCAGCTTCCAGGGGGTCGGGACTGAAGCTTTCTTT
CASSFQGVGTEAFF
>TRBV6-6|.|TRBJ2-7|.
TGTGCCAGCAGTGACAGCTCCTACGAGCAGTACTTC
CASSDSSYEQYF
>TRBV5-1|TRBD1|TRBJ1-1|.
TGCGCCAGCAGCTGGGACAGGAGGAACACTGAAGCTTTCTTT
CASSWDRRNTEAFF
>TRBV11-2|.|TRBJ2-1|.
TGTGCCAGCAGCTTAGCCCCATACAATGAGCAGTTCTTC
CASSLAPYNEQFF
>TRBV5-1|TRBD2|TRBJ2-1|.
TGCGCCAGCAGTCTAAGCGGGAGTGTTCCCAATGAGCAGTTCTTC
CASSLSGSVPNEQFF
>TRBV30|.|TRBJ2-7|.
TGTGCCTGGCTGGATCGGGACTCAAACTACGAGCAGTACTTC
CAWLDRDSNYEQYF
>TRBV2|TRBD2|TRBJ2-1|.
TGTGCCAGCAGCCCTCCCTTTACTAGCGACAATGAGCAGTTCTTC
CASSPPFTSDNEQFF
>TRBV6-4|TRBD2|TRBJ2-1|few
TGTGCCAGCAGTGACTCCGGGACTAGCGGGAGCAATGAGCAGTTCTTC
CASSDSGTSGSNEQFF
>TRBV20-1|.|TRBJ1-2|.
TGCAGTGCTAGTCCAGGGGCCAGGGGCTACACCTTC
CSASPGARGYTF
>TRBV11-2|TRBD2|TRBJ2-3|.
TGTGCCAGCAGCGGGCGACTAGCGGGAGATGGAACAGATACGCAGTATTTT
CASSGRLAGDGTDTQYF
>TRBV30|.|TRBJ1-5|once
TGTGCCTGGAGTGTACCCCGAGGGGGTTTATTTGGCAATCAGCCCCAGCATTTT
CAWSVPRGGLFGNQPQHF
>TRBV5-6|.|TRBJ2-6|.
TGTGCCAGCAGCTTGTCAGGCAGGTTGGGGGCCAACGTCCTGACTTTC
CASSLSGRLGANVLTF
>TRBV7-2|.|TRBJ2-6|.
TGTGCCAGCAGCTTATCTGTACTTCACCGAAGTTCTGGGGCCAACGTCCTGACTTTC
CASSLSVLHRSSGANVLTF
>TRBV30|.|TRBJ2-1|.
TGTGCCTGGACCCCCCTTGACAATGAGCAGTTCTTC
CAWTPLDNEQFF
>TRBV5-1|TRBD1|TRBJ1-2|once
TGCGCCAGCAGTTCCGGTGTGGGAGACAGGGCTAATAGCTACACCTTC
CASSSGVGDRANSYTF
>TRBV21-1|.|TRBJ2-3|few
TGTGCCAGCAGCGGACAGGGGATGAGGGACTGCACAGATACGCAGTATTTT
CASSGQGMRDCTDTQYF
>TRBV12-3/TRBV12-4|TRBD1|TRBJ1-2|.
TGTGCCAGCAGCAAGCAGGGGGCGGGTGGCTACACCTTC
CASSKQGAGGYTF